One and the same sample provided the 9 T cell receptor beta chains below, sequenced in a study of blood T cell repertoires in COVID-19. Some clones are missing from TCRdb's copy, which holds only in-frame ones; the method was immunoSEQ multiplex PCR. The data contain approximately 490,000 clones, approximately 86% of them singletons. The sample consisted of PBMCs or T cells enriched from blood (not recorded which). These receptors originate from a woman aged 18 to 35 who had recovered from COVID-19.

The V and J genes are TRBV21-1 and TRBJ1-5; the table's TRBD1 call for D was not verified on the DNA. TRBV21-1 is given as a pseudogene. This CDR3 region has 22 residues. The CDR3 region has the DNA TGTGCCAGCAGCAACTCAAGGAGGACAGGGGACGGGAGATATTATAGCAATCAGCCCCAGCATTTT. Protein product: CASSNSRRTGDGRYYSNQPQHF.

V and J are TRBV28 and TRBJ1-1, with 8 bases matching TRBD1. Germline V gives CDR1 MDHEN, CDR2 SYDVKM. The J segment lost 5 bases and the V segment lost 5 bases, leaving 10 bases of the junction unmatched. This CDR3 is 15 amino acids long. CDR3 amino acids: CASSNPGQGRTEAFF. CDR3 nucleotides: TGTGCCAGCAGTAACCCTGGACAGGGCCGGACTGAAGCTTTCTTT.

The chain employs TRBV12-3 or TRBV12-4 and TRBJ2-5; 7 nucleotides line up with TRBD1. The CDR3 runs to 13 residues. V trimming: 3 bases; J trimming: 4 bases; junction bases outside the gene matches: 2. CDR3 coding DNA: TGTGCCAGCAGTTTCGACAGGGCAGAGACCCAGTACTTC. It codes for CASSFDRAETQYF.

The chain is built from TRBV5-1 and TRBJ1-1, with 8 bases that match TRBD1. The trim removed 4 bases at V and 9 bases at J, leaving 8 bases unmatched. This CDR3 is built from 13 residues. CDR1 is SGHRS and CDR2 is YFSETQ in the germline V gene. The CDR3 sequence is CASSRQDREKAFF. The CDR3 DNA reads TGCGCCAGCAGCCGGCAGGACAGGGAGAAAGCTTTCTTT.

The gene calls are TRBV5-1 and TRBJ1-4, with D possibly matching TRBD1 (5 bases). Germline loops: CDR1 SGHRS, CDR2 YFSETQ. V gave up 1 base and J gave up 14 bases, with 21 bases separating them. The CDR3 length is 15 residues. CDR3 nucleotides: TGCGCCAGCAGCTTGAGTCAGGGTGAGAGGAGTAGGCTGTTTTTT. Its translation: CASSLSQGERSRLFF. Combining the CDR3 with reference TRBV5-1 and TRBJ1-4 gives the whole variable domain KAGVTQTPRYLIKTRGQQVTLSCSPISGHRSVSWYQQTPGQGLQFLFEYFSETQRNKGNFPGRFSGRQFSNSRSEMNVSTLELGDSALYLCASSLSQGERSRLFFGSGTQLSVL.

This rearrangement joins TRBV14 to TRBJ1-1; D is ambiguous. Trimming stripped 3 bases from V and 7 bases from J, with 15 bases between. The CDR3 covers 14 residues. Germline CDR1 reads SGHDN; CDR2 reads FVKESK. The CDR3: CASSHRSQFNEAFF. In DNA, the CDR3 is TGTGCCAGCAGCCACAGATCCCAGTTTAATGAAGCTTTCTTT.

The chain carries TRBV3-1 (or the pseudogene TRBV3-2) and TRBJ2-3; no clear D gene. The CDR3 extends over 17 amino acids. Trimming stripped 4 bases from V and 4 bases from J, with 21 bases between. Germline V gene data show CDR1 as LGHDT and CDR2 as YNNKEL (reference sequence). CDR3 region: CASSPSLTRRGADTQYF. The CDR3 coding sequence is TGTGCCAGCAGCCCGAGCCTGACCCGTCGTGGAGCAGATACGCAGTATTTT.

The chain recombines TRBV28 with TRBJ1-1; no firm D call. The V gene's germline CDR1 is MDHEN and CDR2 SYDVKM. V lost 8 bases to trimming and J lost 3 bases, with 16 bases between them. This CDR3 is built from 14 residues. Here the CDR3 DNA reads TGTGCCAGCTACGTCCCGGGGAGGGACACTGAAGCTTTCTTT. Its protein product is CASYVPGRDTEAFF.

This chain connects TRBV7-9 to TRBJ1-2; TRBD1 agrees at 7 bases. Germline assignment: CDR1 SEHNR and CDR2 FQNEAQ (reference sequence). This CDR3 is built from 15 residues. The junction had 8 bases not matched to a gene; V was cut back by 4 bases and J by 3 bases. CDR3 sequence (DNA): TGTGCCAGCAGCTCGGCCCCAGACAGGGACTATGGCTACACCTTC. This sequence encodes CASSSAPDRDYGYTF.